A selection of T cell receptor beta chains follows, all from one sample in a study of T-cell memory formation after mild COVID-19. TCRdb processed the 5' RACE reads anew with MiXCR; each CDR3 protein has one entry. Of 350,000 or so distinct CDR3 sequences in the sample, roughly 21% are singletons; the top ten hold around 12%. Source material: PBMCs or a T cell subset sorted from them (not recorded which). These receptors all stem from an adult woman who had mild COVID-19 (a few samples of this study predate the infection). Cell type and time point are not known. The CDR3 runs from the conserved cysteine through the conserved F or W. Fields, in order: J gene, V gene, D gene, clone size, CDR3 DNA, CDR3 protein. D genes are given only for firm matches. Clone size is stated in some rows and not others, as once, few, many or a class when expanded.

J: TRBJ2-1; V: TRBV5-5; D: NA; size: few; DNA: TGTGCCAGCAGCGCTGGACAGCGGTACAATGAGCAGTTCTTC; CDR3: CASSAGQRYNEQFF
J: TRBJ2-2; V: TRBV3-1; D: TRBD1; size: few; DNA: TGTGCCAGCAGCCAGAAGAAGGGACAGGGTTTCGCCGGGGAGCTGTTTTTT; CDR3: CASSQKKGQGFAGELFF
J: TRBJ2-5; V: TRBV20-1; D: TRBD1; size: few; DNA: TGCAGTGCTGGGCCCCGACAGGGGGTACGTCAAGAGACCCAGTACTTC; CDR3: CSAGPRQGVRQETQYF
J: TRBJ2-7; V: TRBV7-8; D: NA; size: NA; DNA: TGTGCCAGCAGCTCCCACCCGGGCATACGGTTTAGCTCCTACGAGCAGTACTTC; CDR3: CASSSHPGIRFSSYEQYF
J: TRBJ2-5; V: TRBV9; D: NA; size: NA; DNA: TGTGCCAGCAGCGTAGCTGGCAGGGAAGAGACCCAGTACTTC; CDR3: CASSVAGREETQYF
J: TRBJ1-1; V: TRBV7-9; D: NA; size: NA; DNA: TGTGCCAGCAGCTCGCTGACGAGGGGCACTGAAGCTTTCTTT; CDR3: CASSSLTRGTEAFF
J: TRBJ2-2; V: TRBV27; D: TRBD1; size: NA; DNA: TGTGCCAGCAGGAAACAGGGGGCGAGCACCGGGGAGCTGTTTTTT; CDR3: CASRKQGASTGELFF
J: TRBJ2-1; V: TRBV18; D: TRBD2; size: few; DNA: TGTGCCAGCTCGGGGACTAGTGCCTACAATGAGCAGTTCTTC; CDR3: CASSGTSAYNEQFF
J: TRBJ2-7; V: TRBV27; D: TRBD2; size: NA; DNA: TGTGCCAGCAGCATTACTAGCGGGGGGTCGAGCTCCTACGAGCAGTACTTC; CDR3: CASSITSGGSSSYEQYF
J: TRBJ2-3; V: TRBV11-2; D: TRBD2; size: few; DNA: TGTGCCAGCAGCTTAGATCAAGCGGGAGCTGCAGATACGCAGTATTTT; CDR3: CASSLDQAGAADTQYF
J: TRBJ2-7; V: TRBV6-5; D: TRBD2; size: once; DNA: TGTGCCAGCCGGAAACTGCGGGAGGGCCCCTACGAGCAGTACTTC; CDR3: CASRKLREGPYEQYF
J: TRBJ2-1; V: TRBV7-8; D: NA; size: NA; DNA: TGTGCCAGCAGCTTAGGGCAGTGGGCGGATGAGCAGTTCTTC; CDR3: CASSLGQWADEQFF
J: TRBJ2-3; V: TRBV14; D: NA; size: NA; DNA: TGTGCCAGCAGCCAAGATAGGGGCCAGGGACTCGATACGCAGTATTTT; CDR3: CASSQDRGQGLDTQYF
J: TRBJ2-1; V: TRBV12-3/TRBV12-4; D: TRBD2; size: NA; DNA: TGTGCCAGCAGTTCCAGCGGGGGGGCCGTGAATGAGCAGTTCTTC; CDR3: CASSSSGGAVNEQFF
J: TRBJ2-2; V: TRBV4-1; D: NA; size: few; DNA: TGCGCCAGCAGCCAGAATACCGGGACTCGACGAACCGGGGAGCTGTTTTTT; CDR3: CASSQNTGTRRTGELFF
J: TRBJ1-2; V: TRBV12-3/TRBV12-4; D: NA; size: NA; DNA: TGTGCCAGCAGTTTAAATATCTATGGCTACACCTTC; CDR3: CASSLNIYGYTF
J: TRBJ2-3; V: TRBV7-2; D: NA; size: NA; DNA: TGTGCCAGCAGCGTAAACACGCCTGCCACGGATACGCAGTATTTT; CDR3: CASSVNTPATDTQYF
J: TRBJ2-7; V: TRBV10-3; D: TRBD1; size: few; DNA: TGTGCCATCGGGACAGGGTACGGCGAGCAGTACTTC; CDR3: CAIGTGYGEQYF
J: TRBJ1-1; V: TRBV10-2; D: NA; size: NA; DNA: TGCGCCAGCAGTGAGTATCCGGGGCGGGCTGAAGCTTTCTTT; CDR3: CASSEYPGRAEAFF
J: TRBJ1-2; V: TRBV9; D: TRBD1; size: few; DNA: TGTGCCAGCAGAGCCGGGACAGGGGGCGCCTATGGCTACACCTTC; CDR3: CASRAGTGGAYGYTF
J: TRBJ2-5; V: TRBV19; D: NA; size: NA; DNA: TGTGCCAGTAGTATGAACAGACAAGAGACCCAGTACTTC; CDR3: CASSMNRQETQYF
J: TRBJ1-2; V: TRBV27; D: TRBD1; size: NA; DNA: TGTGCCAGCAGCCTTGCAGGGGGAAAGGGCTACACCTTC; CDR3: CASSLAGGKGYTF
J: TRBJ2-1; V: TRBV7-2; D: NA; size: NA; DNA: TGTGCCAGCAGCCCCCAGGGAGGGGGCGGCTACAATGAGCAGTTCTTC; CDR3: CASSPQGGGGYNEQFF
J: TRBJ2-5; V: TRBV29-1; D: NA; size: NA; DNA: TGCAGCGTTGGGGGGCAAGGTCGGACCCCAGAGACCCAGTACTTC; CDR3: CSVGGQGRTPETQYF
J: TRBJ2-7; V: TRBV29-1; D: TRBD2; size: few; DNA: TGCAGCGTTGGGCGGGGGTCCCCCTACGAGCAGTACTTC; CDR3: CSVGRGSPYEQYF
J: TRBJ1-1; V: TRBV12-3/TRBV12-4; D: NA; size: NA; DNA: TGTGCCAGCAGTTGGGCCTCTGAAGCTTTCTTT; CDR3: CASSWASEAFF
J: TRBJ2-2; V: TRBV5-6; D: NA; size: few; DNA: TGTGCCAGCAGCTGGGGGGCGGGGACGAACACCGGGGAGCTGTTTTTT; CDR3: CASSWGAGTNTGELFF
J: TRBJ2-3; V: TRBV13; D: NA; size: NA; DNA: TGTGCCAGCAGCTTAGATGAGCGGCGCACAGATACGCAGTATTTT; CDR3: CASSLDERRTDTQYF
J: TRBJ1-5; V: TRBV21-1; D: NA; size: few; DNA: TGTGCCAGCAGCAAAGAGAGAGAGTGGGGGGACAGGGATCAGCCCCAGCATTTT; CDR3: CASSKEREWGDRDQPQHF
J: TRBJ2-7; V: TRBV15; D: NA; size: NA; DNA: TGTGCCACCAGCTTCGGGGCCTACGAGCAGTACTTC; CDR3: CATSFGAYEQYF
J: TRBJ1-1; V: TRBV14; D: NA; size: NA; DNA: TGTGCCAGCAGCCAAGCAAGGAGGGCTGAAGCTTTCTTT; CDR3: CASSQARRAEAFF
J: TRBJ2-2; V: TRBV24-1; D: NA; size: many; DNA: TGTGCCACCAGTGATCGGGCCACGAACACCGGGGAGCTGTTTTTT; CDR3: CATSDRATNTGELFF
J: TRBJ2-3; V: TRBV30; D: NA; size: few; DNA: TGTGCCTGGAGTGTATCTAGCGCAGATACGCAGTATTTT; CDR3: CAWSVSSADTQYF
J: TRBJ2-7; V: TRBV5-1; D: TRBD1; size: few; DNA: TGCGCCAGCAGCTTGGGGGACAGGGAAAGCTCCGGCGAGCAGTACTTC; CDR3: CASSLGDRESSGEQYF
J: TRBJ2-5; V: TRBV5-1; D: TRBD2; size: NA; DNA: TGCGCCAGCAGCCCGGGACTAGCGGGGAGTCAAGAGACCCAGTACTTC; CDR3: CASSPGLAGSQETQYF
J: TRBJ2-1; V: TRBV4-3; D: NA; size: many; DNA: TGCGCCAGCAGCCAAGAGGGTGTCGGCGGGTCCTACAATGAGCAGTTCTTC; CDR3: CASSQEGVGGSYNEQFF
J: TRBJ2-7; V: TRBV12-3/TRBV12-4; D: NA; size: few; DNA: TGTGCCAGCACCCCCTCTGGGGTTGTGAGGGAGCAGTACTTC; CDR3: CASTPSGVVREQYF
J: TRBJ2-5; V: TRBV5-1; D: TRBD2; size: few; DNA: TGCGCCAGCAGCCGAGTGGGACTAGGTCAAGAGACCCAGTACTTC; CDR3: CASSRVGLGQETQYF
J: TRBJ2-1; V: TRBV7-2; D: NA; size: few; DNA: TGTGCCAGCGGATACAATGAGCAGTTCTTC; CDR3: CASGYNEQFF